This T cell receptor (beta chain) was captured by sequencing in a study of response to subunit inactivated influenza vaccine. This CDR3 contains 15 residues. After removal of 5 bases from V and 3 bases from J, the junction contained 5 bases not matched to a gene. This clonotype was counted at least ten times. TCRdb independently ran MiXCR on the RT-PCR reads; one entry per CDR3 protein. The sample consists of about 700,000 distinct CDR3 sequences, approximately 13% of them appearing once. This chain links TRBV12-3 or TRBV12-4 with TRBJ2-2; 8 nucleotides align to TRBD1. The sample was PBMCs from blood, taken less than 15 days before vaccination. The source is a man in his fifties or sixties who received an inactivated influenza vaccine. The CDR3 DNA sequence: TGTGCCAGCAGTGGTGGGACAGGTTACACCGGGGAGCTGTTTTTT. This codes for CASSGGTGYTGELFF.